The 32 T cell receptor beta chains reported below all come from one sample, sequenced in a study of CD8+ T cells in alopecia areata. The sample's treatment: oral pan-JAK inhibitor, 5-10 mg twice daily. After isolation, RNA underwent reverse transcription to generate cDNA as the sequencing template. Generated by immunoSEQ multiplex PCR, the TCRdb table keeps only in-frame clones and is missing some. The sample has 200,000 to 250,000 clones; under 70% are singletons. The source was CD4+ T cells sorted from blood, collected at week 4, from a patient treated with tofacitinib. Receptor source: a human donor with alopecia areata.

The V and J genes are TRBV5-1 and TRBJ1-2; D remains unclear. The CDR3 contains 13 residues. Germline V gene data show CDR1 as SGHRS and CDR2 as YFSETQ. V was clipped by 0 bases and J by 6 bases, with 9 bases between them. The CDR3 region is CASSLEVFNGYTF. The CDR3 DNA is TGCGCCAGCAGCTTGGAGGTATTCAATGGCTACACCTTC. The full variable domain, in which reference TRBV5-1 and TRBJ1-2 provide the parts outside the CDR3, is KAGVTQTPRYLIKTRGQQVTLSCSPISGHRSVSWYQQTPGQGLQFLFEYFSETQRNKGNFPGRFSGRQFSNSRSEMNVSTLELGDSALYLCASSLEVFNGYTFGSGTRLTVV.

This clone has a handful of counts. The rearrangement links TRBV29-1 to TRBJ2-5, with TRBD2 as a possible D gene (5 bases). The CDR3 sequence is 14 residues long. Per the germline V gene, CDR1 is SQVTM and CDR2 is ANQGSEA. Trimming took off 4 bases at V and 3 bases at J, with 15 bases between the two ends. Here the CDR3 reads CSVVSGLHEETQYF. The CDR3, as DNA: TGCAGCGTTGTTTCTGGACTTCACGAAGAGACCCAGTACTTC.

This clone was detected a few times. The chain recombines TRBV19 with TRBJ1-5; tentative D call: TRBD1 (6 bases). Germline V gene data show CDR1 as LNHDA and CDR2 as SQIVND (reference sequence). The CDR3 is 13 residues long. V was shortened by 8 bases and J by 4 bases, with 12 bases between the two germline ends. In nucleotides, the CDR3 is TGTGCCAGTGCCCGACAGGTTAATCAGCCCCAGCATTTT. This translates into CASARQVNQPQHF.

This clone was found once. The gene calls are TRBV30 and TRBJ1-3, with D unresolved. V was cut by 0 bases and J by 3 bases, with 6 bases left in between. This CDR3 comprises 13 residues. CDR1 GTSNPN and CDR2 SVGIG come from the germline V gene (reference sequence). CDR3 nucleotide sequence: TGTGCCTGGAGTGTTCTACTTGGAAACACCATATATTTT. Protein sequence: CAWSVLLGNTIYF.

This clone occurred a few times. The chain recombines TRBV5-4 with TRBJ1-2; 7 bases map to TRBD1. Germline assignment: CDR1 SGHNT and CDR2 YYREEE (reference sequence). The trim removed 2 bases at V and 6 bases at J, leaving 4 bases unmatched. There are 13 residues in the CDR3. As DNA, the CDR3 is TGTGCCAGCAGCTTAGTACAGGGGAATGGCTACACCTTC. Residues: CASSLVQGNGYTF.

This clone appeared a few times. V is TRBV4-3 and J is TRBJ2-3; D not resolved. The CDR3 has 13 amino acids. Trimming took 4 bases from V and 4 from J, leaving 9 bases between them. Germline lookup yields CDR1 LGHNA and CDR2 YSLEER. The CDR3 loop is CASSLHPADTQYF. Written as DNA, the CDR3 is TGCGCCAGCAGCCTCCATCCGGCAGATACGCAGTATTTT.

CDR3 amino acids: CASSQDDRYNEQFF. The DNA of the CDR3 is TGCGCCAGCAGCCAAGATGATAGATACAATGAGCAGTTCTTC. The J gene is TRBJ2-1, the V gene TRBV4-3; D uncertain. Germline loops: CDR1 LGHNA, CDR2 YSLEER. The CDR3 is 14 amino acids. Between the trimmed V and J ends, which lost 0 bases and 4 bases, there was a span of 7 bases.

The V call is TRBV5-1, the J call TRBJ1-5, with D perhaps matching TRBD1 (6 bases). The germline V gene encodes CDR1 SGHRS and CDR2 YFSETQ. The CDR3 loop spans 15 amino acids. Trimming shortened V by 2 bases and J by 1 base, and 10 bases separated the two germline ends. The CDR3 sequence is CASSLLGASNQPQHF. The CDR3 DNA reads TGCGCCAGCAGCTTATTGGGGGCGAGCAATCAGCCCCAGCATTTT. The complete variable domain, with remaining parts taken from reference TRBV5-1 and TRBJ1-5, reads KAGVTQTPRYLIKTRGQQVTLSCSPISGHRSVSWYQQTPGQGLQFLFEYFSETQRNKGNFPGRFSGRQFSNSRSEMNVSTLELGDSALYLCASSLLGASNQPQHFGDGTRLSIL.

The chain joins TRBV5-6 to TRBJ2-1; the D gene is possibly TRBD2 (5 bases). Germline values: CDR1 SGHDT, CDR2 YYEEEE. Trimming removed 0 bases from V and 8 bases from J, with 6 bases in between. The CDR3 consists of 12 residues. This chain's CDR3 is CASSLGGYEQFF. The CDR3 DNA reads TGTGCCAGCAGCTTGGGAGGGTATGAGCAGTTCTTC.

The V and J genes are TRBV23-1 and TRBJ2-3; 9 nucleotides agree with TRBD1. TRBV23-1 is identified as an open reading frame with a role that is uncertain. The junction had 20 bases not matched to a gene; V was cut back by 3 bases and J by 4 bases. The CDR3 covers 20 residues. The CDR3 sequence is CASSQRDRDLKPGLPDTQYF. CDR3 nucleotide sequence: TGCGCCAGCAGTCAGCGGGACAGGGACTTAAAACCCGGTCTCCCAGATACGCAGTATTTT.

Here the CDR3 reads CASSLATTSGGANTQYF. The CDR3 region has the DNA TGTGCCAGCAGCTTAGCGACGACTAGCGGGGGGGCAAATACGCAGTATTTT. The chain carries TRBV11-3 and TRBJ2-3, with 14 bases lining up with TRBD2. Per the germline V gene, CDR1 is SGHNT and CDR2 is YENEEA. The V gene end was trimmed by 1 base and the J gene end by 7 bases; junction bases not matched to a gene: 7. The length of the CDR3 is 17 residues.

About this clone: This sample also contains other DNA sequences that code for the same CDR3. The gene calls are TRBV29-1 and TRBJ1-1; 7 nucleotides line up with TRBD1. CDR3 length: 12 residues. The germline gives CDR1 SQVTM, CDR2 ANQGSEA. V was pared by 4 bases and J by 1 base, with 0 bases of the junction left unmatched. This chain's CDR3 is CSVGTGNTEAFF. The CDR3 DNA is TGCAGCGTTGGGACAGGGAACACTGAAGCTTTCTTT. The whole variable domain, remainder taken from reference TRBV29-1 and TRBJ1-1, is SAVISQKPSRDICQRGTSLTIQCQVDSQVTMMFWYRQQPGQSLTLIATANQGSEATYESGFVIDKFPISRPNLTFSTLTVSNMSPEDSSIYLCSVGTGNTEAFFGQGTRLTVV.

This clone was seen a few times. This rearrangement joins TRBV30 to TRBJ1-5, with 8 bases aligning to TRBD1. CDR1 is GTSNPN, CDR2 SVGIG, per germline (reference sequence). Trimming cost V 2 bases and J 7 bases; bases outside gene matches: 7. The CDR3 has 14 amino acids. CDR3: CAWSYTGGNQPQHF. The CDR3 nucleotides read TGTGCCTGGAGTTACACAGGGGGAAACCAGCCCCAGCATTTT.

In the case of this clone: This sample also contains other DNA sequences that code for the same CDR3. The chain is built from TRBV30 and TRBJ1-5, with D unclear. Germline V gene sequence: CDR1 GTSNPN, CDR2 SVGIG (reference sequence). V was cut by 3 bases and J by 7 bases, with 10 bases left in between. CDR3 length equals 12 residues. This CDR3 reads CAWSPGGQPQHF. CDR3 DNA sequence: TGTGCCTGGAGCCCTGGAGGACAGCCCCAGCATTTT.

Worth noting for this clone: The sample holds other DNA sequences that translate to the same CDR3. V usage is TRBV5-1 and J usage is TRBJ1-1; unclear D gene. The CDR3 is 13 residues long. Germline V gives CDR1 SGHRS, CDR2 YFSETQ. Between the trimmed V and J ends, which lost 0 bases and 1 base, there was a span of 4 bases. The CDR3 DNA is TGCGCCAGCAGCTTGGAGGGGAACACTGAAGCTTTCTTT. It is translated as CASSLEGNTEAFF.

The chain joins TRBV27 to TRBJ1-2, with 11 bases that match TRBD1. CDR1 MNHEY and CDR2 SMNVEV come from the germline V gene (reference sequence). The V gene end was trimmed by 8 bases and the J gene end by 10 bases; junction bases not matched to a gene: 12. The CDR3 length is 14 residues. Written as DNA, the CDR3 is TGTGCCAGCTCCCCCGGGACAGGGGGTAGGTTCTACACCTTC. This gives the protein CASSPGTGGRFYTF.

This clone was seen a few times. The J gene is TRBJ2-3, the V gene TRBV15; maybe TRBD2 (5 bases). This CDR3 contains 16 residues. CDR1 is LNHNV and CDR2 is YYDKDF in the germline V gene (reference sequence). Trimming stripped 0 bases from V and 2 bases from J, with 12 bases between. The DNA for the CDR3 is TGTGCCACCAGCAGAGATCGGGCGAGGGCCACAGATACGCAGTATTTT. This codes for CATSRDRARATDTQYF.

The genes are TRBV2 and TRBJ1-1; a weak D match, TRBD1 (5 bases). There are 13 residues in the CDR3. V lost 4 bases, J lost 5 bases, and 11 bases lay in between. Looked up from germline, CDR1 is SNHLY and CDR2 is FYNNEI. As DNA, the CDR3 is TGTGCCAGCAGTGGGCGGGGGGGTACTGAAGCTTTCTTT. Its translation: CASSGRGGTEAFF. Full variable domain (remainder filled in from reference TRBV2 and TRBJ1-1): EPEVTQTPSHQVTQMGQEVILRCVPISNHLYFYWYRQILGQKVEFLVSFYNNEISEKSEIFDDQFSVERPDGSNFTLKIRSTKLEDSAMYFCASSGRGGTEAFFGQGTRLTVV.

This clone was seen a single time. The chain links TRBV27 to TRBJ2-1, with no clear D. The CDR3 is made up of 11 amino acids. CDR1 and CDR2 from the germline V gene are MNHEY and SMNVEV (reference sequence). Trimming shortened V by 2 bases and J by 8 bases, and 4 bases separated the two germline ends. Here the CDR3 reads CASSLRDEQFF. The CDR3 DNA is TGTGCCAGCAGTTTAAGGGATGAGCAGTTCTTC.

This clone was picked up a small number of times. The CDR3 loop reads CASSLYGAPLHF. CDR3 bases: TGTGCCAGCAGCCTATATGGGGCACCCCTCCACTTT. V gene TRBV7-2 combines with J gene TRBJ1-6; D is unclear. V was trimmed by 5 bases and J by 11 bases, leaving 10 bases between them. Germline CDR1 SGHTA, CDR2 FQGNSA. The CDR3 has 12 residues. The full variable domain, with the rest looked up from reference TRBV7-2 and TRBJ1-6, is GAGVSQSPSNKVTEKGKDVELRCDPISGHTALYWYRQSLGQGLEFLIYFQGNSAPDKSGLPSDRFSAERTGGSVSTLTIQRTQQEDSAVYLCASSLYGAPLHFGNGTRLTVT.

This clone was picked up a small number of times. The J gene is TRBJ1-1, the V gene TRBV6-1; 7 bases are shared with TRBD1. This CDR3 has 15 amino acids. CDR1 and CDR2 (germline): MNHNS, SASEGT. V was pared by 4 bases and J by 1 base, with 6 bases of the junction left unmatched. CDR3 DNA: TGTGCCAGCAGTGCCCGGGGACAGCCGAACACTGAAGCTTTCTTT. Amino acids: CASSARGQPNTEAFF.

The sample holds a few counts of this clone. The chain couples TRBV2 to TRBJ2-7; D ambiguous. The V gene's germline CDR1 is SNHLY and CDR2 FYNNEI. This CDR3 has 11 residues. V was clipped by 4 bases and J by 5 bases, with 6 bases between them. DNA for the CDR3: TGTGCCAGCAGTGGGTGGGACGAGCAGTACTTC. This gives the protein CASSGWDEQYF.

V is TRBV30 and J is TRBJ1-1; D call uncertain. Germline values: CDR1 GTSNPN, CDR2 SVGIG (reference sequence). Trimming stripped 8 bases from V and 1 base from J, with 14 bases between. The length of the CDR3 is 13 residues. Here the CDR3 DNA reads TGTGCCGCCAACCGGGAAAAGAACACTGAAGCTTTCTTT. Translated: CAANREKNTEAFF.

V gene TRBV10-3 combines with J gene TRBJ2-7; D uncertain. Between the trimmed V and J ends, which lost 1 base and 7 bases, there was a span of 5 bases. This CDR3 region has 11 residues. The germline V gene has CDR1 ENHRY and CDR2 SYGVKD. The CDR3 sequence is CAISELREQYF. The CDR3 DNA sequence: TGTGCCATCAGTGAGTTAAGAGAGCAGTACTTC.

This clone was detected only a few times. V usage is TRBV7-9 and J usage is TRBJ1-6; unclear D gene. CDR1 is SEHNR and CDR2 is FQNEAQ in the germline V gene (reference sequence). With 1 base removed from V and 7 bases from J, the gap between germline ends came to 14 bases. The CDR3 consists of 16 residues. Here the CDR3 reads CASSLVAGNGNSPLHF. The CDR3 DNA is TGTGCCAGCAGCTTAGTGGCAGGCAATGGGAATTCACCCCTCCACTTT.

CDR3 bases: TGTGCCTGGAGTAAGGGGCCCTACACTGAAGCTTTCTTT. It yields the protein CAWSKGPYTEAFF. The V call is TRBV30, the J call TRBJ1-1; perhaps TRBD1 as D (5 bases). Trimming removed 2 bases at V and 3 bases at J, with 10 bases between. The CDR3 consists of 13 residues. The germline gives CDR1 GTSNPN, CDR2 SVGIG (reference sequence).

The sample holds a few counts of this clone. The chain employs TRBV2 and TRBJ2-6; TRBD1 aligns across 10 bases. The CDR3 runs 18 residues. Unmatched junction bases numbered 7, after V lost 3 bases and J lost 2 bases. Germline values: CDR1 SNHLY, CDR2 FYNNEI. The DNA for the CDR3 is TGTGCCAGCAGTGATCCCGACAGGGGGCGCGCTGGGGCCAACGTCCTGACTTTC. This translates into CASSDPDRGRAGANVLTF.

This clone appeared once. V is TRBV4-2 and J is TRBJ2-7; 11 nucleotides agree with TRBD2. V dropped 4 bases and J dropped 0; count of bases not matched to a gene: 8. CDR1 is LGHNA, CDR2 YNFKEQ, per germline. The CDR3 loop spans 17 amino acids. CDR3 bases: TGTGCCAGCAGCCGAACCGCCGGGACTAGCGGCTCCTACGAGCAGTACTTC. It specifies CASSRTAGTSGSYEQYF.

On this clone: At the DNA level, this CDR3 is encoded by other sequences in the same sample as well. This chain joins TRBV30 and TRBJ2-7; D remains unclear. Germline lookup yields CDR1 GTSNPN and CDR2 SVGIG (reference sequence). The CDR3 consists of 12 residues. V shed 0 bases and J shed 4 bases, with 7 bases lying between them. CDR3: CAWSVLGYEQYF. The CDR3 DNA reads as TGTGCCTGGAGTGTACTCGGATACGAGCAGTACTTC.

This clone was seen more than once but under ten times. V gene TRBV18 combines with J gene TRBJ2-7; 10 bases line up with TRBD1. Germline CDR1 reads KGHSH; CDR2 reads LQKENI. Losses at the gene ends were 6 bases for V and 3 bases for J; bases not matched to a gene: 5. The CDR3 has 14 amino acids. CDR3 protein: CASSPGQGFYEQYF. The DNA of the CDR3 is TGTGCCAGCTCCCCGGGACAGGGGTTCTACGAGCAGTACTTC.

CDR3 residues: CASSPSWAGETQYF. CDR3 nucleotide sequence: TGTGCCAGCAGTCCATCTTGGGCCGGCGAGACCCAGTACTTC. The chain has TRBV6-5 and TRBJ2-5; D call uncertain. The CDR3 consists of 14 residues. V was clipped by 5 bases and J by 5 bases, with 15 bases between them. Germline lookup yields CDR1 MNHEY and CDR2 SVGAGI.

The chain is built from TRBV5-4 and TRBJ1-2, with D unclear. The V end was cut by 7 bases, the J end by 2 bases, with 15 bases between. The CDR3 is 14 amino acids. Germline V lookup: CDR1 SGHNT, CDR2 YYREEE (reference sequence). The CDR3 region is CASRANLLNYGYTF. CDR3 nucleotides: TGTGCCAGCCGTGCAAACCTCTTGAACTATGGCTACACCTTC.